What follows are 22 T cell receptor beta chains derived from one specimen sequenced in a study of PD-L1 blockade in urothelial cancer. The data were produced by immunoSEQ multiplex PCR, yet TCRdb's version contains in-frame clones alone and is incomplete. Among about 50,000 clones listed, 60% to 80% were seen once. Sequencing was performed on PBMCs, taken around atezolizumab (anti-PD-L1) treatment. Receptors originate from a man between 65 and 85 years old with urothelial cancer.

This chain joins TRBV19 and TRBJ2-2, with 9 bases fitting TRBD1. J gave up 4 bases and V 9 bases, and 3 bases lay outside the gene matches. The germline gives CDR1 LNHDA, CDR2 SQIVND (reference sequence). The CDR3 consists of 13 residues. The CDR3 sequence is CASRDRVTGELFF. CDR3 nucleotide sequence: TGTGCCAGCCGGGACAGGGTCACCGGGGAGCTGTTTTTT.

The rearrangement joins TRBV28 to TRBJ1-1; D uncertain. Germline CDR1 is MDHEN and CDR2 is SYDVKM. V was pared by 7 bases and J by 6 bases, with 9 bases between. CDR3 length: 11 residues. The CDR3 spells CASTVSSEAFF. The CDR3 nucleotides are TGTGCCAGCACCGTCTCTTCTGAAGCTTTCTTT.

The table lists this clone with a few counts. V and J are TRBV7-2 and TRBJ2-1; no definite D call. CDR3 length: 16 amino acids. Trimming stripped 5 bases from V and 0 bases from J, with 14 bases between. Germline-derived CDR1 and CDR2 are SGHTA and FQGNSA. CDR3 amino acids: CASSVDVPSSYNEQFF. The CDR3 coding sequence is TGTGCCAGCAGCGTAGACGTCCCGAGCTCCTACAATGAGCAGTTCTTC.

The chain links TRBV7-8 to TRBJ1-2, with a weak D call TRBD1 (5 bases). The CDR3 runs 16 residues. The V gene lost 5 bases and the J gene lost 2 bases, with 18 bases spanning the gap. CDR1 and CDR2 from the germline V gene are SGHVS and FQNEAQ. The CDR3 reads CASSPDRQGGNYGYTF. As DNA, the CDR3 is TGTGCCAGCAGCCCAGATAGGCAGGGAGGGAACTATGGCTACACCTTC.

This chain links TRBV28 with TRBJ1-2; D might be TRBD1 (5 bases). V dropped 1 base and J dropped 8 bases, with 17 bases sitting between them. CDR3 size: 15 residues. The germline V gene encodes CDR1 MDHEN and CDR2 SYDVKM. The CDR3: CASSLSPGGTGGYTF. CDR3 sequence (DNA): TGTGCCAGCAGTTTATCCCCGGGGGGTACAGGCGGCTACACCTTC.

The V gene is TRBV30, the J gene TRBJ1-2; TRBD1 is a possible D gene (5 bases). This CDR3 is built from 13 residues. The germline gives CDR1 GTSNPN, CDR2 SVGIG (reference sequence). V gave up 8 bases and J gave up 5 bases, with 18 bases separating them. The CDR3 reads CAAQASNLYGYTF. The CDR3 DNA sequence: TGTGCCGCACAGGCCTCGAACTTATATGGCTACACCTTC.

The CDR3 bases are TGTGCCAGCAGCCCCACTAGCGGGGGCTACAATGAGCAGTTCTTC. As protein: CASSPTSGGYNEQFF. The rearrangement joins TRBV5-5 to TRBJ2-1; 11 bases align to TRBD2. After removal of 4 bases from V and 3 bases from J, the junction contained 3 bases not matched to a gene. CDR1 is SGHKS and CDR2 is YYEKEE in the germline V gene (reference sequence). The CDR3 spans 15 residues.

J is TRBJ1-5 and V is TRBV19; D gene ambiguous. The CDR3 runs 14 residues. Germline V gene sequence: CDR1 LNHDA, CDR2 SQIVND (reference sequence). The V end lost 3 bases, the J end lost 0 bases, and 6 bases lay between the germline ends. CDR3 DNA: TGTGCCAGTAGTATCTACAGTAGCAATCAGCCCCAGCATTTT. Translated, it gives CASSIYSSNQPQHF.

V is TRBV6-5 and J is TRBJ1-6; 9 bases are shared with TRBD1. The CDR3 covers 16 residues. CDR1 and CDR2 from the germline V gene are MNHEY and SVGAGI. V shed 4 bases, J shed 7 bases, and the junction held 8 bases outside the gene matches. CDR3 nucleotides: TGTGCCAGCAGTTCCGGGACAGGGATGGGGAATTCACCCCTCCACTTT. Protein product: CASSSGTGMGNSPLHF.

This chain links TRBV5-4 with TRBJ2-7, with 10 bases that match TRBD1. Germline assignment: CDR1 SGHNT and CDR2 YYREEE (reference sequence). The J segment lost 3 bases and the V segment lost 10 bases, leaving 7 bases of the junction unmatched. The CDR3 spans 13 residues. The CDR3 region is CAPKGTGDYEQYF. The CDR3 DNA sequence: TGTGCCCCCAAGGGGACAGGGGACTACGAGCAGTACTTC.

The rearrangement joins TRBV6-6 to TRBJ2-7; TRBD1 matches at 7 bases. The CDR3 is made up of 13 amino acids. After removal of 7 bases from V and 5 bases from J, the junction contained 8 bases not matched to a gene. CDR1 and CDR2 from the germline V gene are MNHNY and SVGAGI (reference sequence). The CDR3 DNA sequence: TGTGCCAGCAACCTAGGACAGGTGAACGAGCAGTACTTC. The encoded protein is CASNLGQVNEQYF.

V usage is TRBV5-4 and J usage is TRBJ2-7; no definite D call. The CDR3 has 13 residues. The V end was cut by 0 bases, the J end by 1 base, with 5 bases between. Germline CDR1 reads SGHNT; CDR2 reads YYREEE (reference sequence). DNA of the CDR3: TGTGCCAGCAGCTTGGAGCGTTCCTACGAGCAGTACTTC. Translation gives CASSLERSYEQYF.

V is TRBV6-1 and J is TRBJ1-2; possible D gene TRBD1, 6 bases. Germline lookup yields CDR1 MNHNS and CDR2 SASEGT. V lost 3 bases to trimming and J lost 5 bases, with 7 bases between them. The CDR3 is 12 amino acids. The CDR3 loop is CASSERGYGYTF. CDR3 nucleotide sequence: TGTGCCAGCAGTGAGAGGGGGTATGGCTACACCTTC.

V usage is TRBV7-2 and J usage is TRBJ2-1; tentative D call: TRBD2 (6 bases). Trimming took 5 bases from V and 10 from J, leaving 18 bases between them. Germline CDR1 reads SGHTA; CDR2 reads FQGNSA. The CDR3 is made up of 14 amino acids. The CDR3 region has the DNA TGTGCCAGCAGCCGTGGACTAAAAGGAAACGAGCAGTTCTTC. Its translation: CASSRGLKGNEQFF.

V gene TRBV19 combines with J gene TRBJ2-3; D unclear. CDR1 is LNHDA, CDR2 SQIVND, per germline (reference sequence). Trimming removed 3 bases at V and 1 base at J, with 2 bases between. The CDR3 has 12 residues. The CDR3 loop is CASSIGTDTQYF. CDR3 nucleotides: TGTGCCAGTAGTATCGGCACAGATACGCAGTATTTT.

This rearrangement joins TRBV9 to TRBJ1-2; the D gene is possibly TRBD1 (5 bases). V shed 3 bases and J shed 3 bases, with 12 bases lying between them. The CDR3 has 14 amino acids. Germline CDR1 reads SGDLS; CDR2 reads YYNGEE. This CDR3 is CASSAHGGDYGYTF. The CDR3 coding sequence is TGTGCCAGCAGCGCCCACGGGGGAGACTATGGCTACACCTTC.

The rearrangement uses TRBV5-5 and TRBJ1-1; D is unclear. The CDR3 covers 16 residues. V lost 2 bases to trimming and J lost 7 bases, with 21 bases between them. Germline CDR1 SGHKS, CDR2 YYEKEE (reference sequence). CDR3 sequence reads: CASSFGEDGKEFEAFF. Here the CDR3 DNA reads TGTGCCAGCAGCTTCGGGGAGGACGGAAAGGAGTTTGAAGCTTTCTTT. Complete variable domain (other parts from reference TRBV5-5 and TRBJ1-1): DAGVTQSPTHLIKTRGQQVTLRCSPISGHKSVSWYQQVLGQGPQFIFQYYEKEERGRGNFPDRFSARQFPNYSSELNVNALLLGDSALYLCASSFGEDGKEFEAFFGQGTRLTVV.

V usage is TRBV25-1 and J usage is TRBJ1-1; TRBD1 matches 8 bases. Trimming at V came to 2 bases and at J to 0 bases, leaving 5 bases not matched to a gene. Germline V CDR1 and CDR2: MGHDK, SYGVNS. This CDR3 has 16 residues. CDR3 in amino acids: CASSEKGQVLNTEAFF. The CDR3 DNA reads as TGTGCCAGCAGTGAAAAGGGACAGGTGTTGAACACTGAAGCTTTCTTT.

V usage is TRBV9 and J usage is TRBJ2-7, with 12 nucleotides matching TRBD1. The CDR3 totals 18 residues. Germline loops: CDR1 SGDLS, CDR2 YYNGEE. V lost 3 bases and J lost 2; bases outside the gene matches: 12. The CDR3 loop is CASSGWDRGPAFTYEQYF. The CDR3 coding sequence is TGTGCCAGCAGCGGCTGGGACAGGGGGCCCGCCTTCACCTACGAGCAGTACTTC.

The rearrangement joins TRBV6-1 to TRBJ1-5, with D possibly TRBD1 on 6 matching bases. The CDR3 is 19 residues long. CDR1 is MNHNS, CDR2 SASEGT, per germline. Trimming shortened V by 2 bases and J by 1 base, and 21 bases separated the two germline ends. The CDR3 DNA sequence: TGTGCCAGCAGTGAAAGTGGGGGGGCTTTCTCCATGAGCAATCAGCCCCAGCATTTT. Its translation: CASSESGGAFSMSNQPQHF.

The V gene is TRBV10-3, the J gene TRBJ2-3; 8 bases match TRBD1. CDR1 ENHRY and CDR2 SYGVKD come from the germline V gene. Trimming at V came to 7 bases and at J to 1 base, leaving 7 bases not matched to a gene. The CDR3 is made up of 15 amino acids. CDR3 loop: CAITDRGRGTDTQYF. CDR3 nucleotides: TGTGCCATCACCGACAGGGGCCGCGGCACAGATACGCAGTATTTT.

The gene calls are TRBV6-5 and TRBJ1-1; 7 bases map to TRBD1. CDR3 length: 14 residues. The V and J ends lost 6 bases and 0 bases, in that order; junction bases with no gene match: 4. Germline V lookup: CDR1 MNHEY, CDR2 SVGAGI. The CDR3 DNA sequence: TGTGCCAGCAGGGAACAGGGGTTGAACACTGAAGCTTTCTTT. Its protein is CASREQGLNTEAFF.